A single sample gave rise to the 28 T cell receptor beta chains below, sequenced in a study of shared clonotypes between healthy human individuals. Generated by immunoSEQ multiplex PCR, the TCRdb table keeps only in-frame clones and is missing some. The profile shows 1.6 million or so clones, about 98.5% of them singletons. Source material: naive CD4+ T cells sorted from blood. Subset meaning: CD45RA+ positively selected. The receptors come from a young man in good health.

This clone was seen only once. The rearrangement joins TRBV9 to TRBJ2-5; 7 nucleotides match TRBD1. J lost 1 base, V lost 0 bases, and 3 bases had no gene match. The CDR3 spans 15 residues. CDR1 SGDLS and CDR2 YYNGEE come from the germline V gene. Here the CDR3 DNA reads TGTGCCAGCAGCGTAGTGCCAGGGGGCCAAGAGACCCAGTACTTC. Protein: CASSVVPGGQETQYF.

For the CDR3, the DNA is TGTGCCAGCAGTGAAGCGTCTGCGGGAGCCTACAATGAGCAGTTCTTC. Translated, it gives CASSEASAGAYNEQFF. The rearrangement joins TRBV6-1 to TRBJ2-1; the match to TRBD2 covers 7 bases. The length of the CDR3 is 16 residues. CDR1 is MNHNS and CDR2 is SASEGT in the germline V gene. Germline trimming cut 0 bases from V and 2 bases from J; bases unmatched to any gene: 4.

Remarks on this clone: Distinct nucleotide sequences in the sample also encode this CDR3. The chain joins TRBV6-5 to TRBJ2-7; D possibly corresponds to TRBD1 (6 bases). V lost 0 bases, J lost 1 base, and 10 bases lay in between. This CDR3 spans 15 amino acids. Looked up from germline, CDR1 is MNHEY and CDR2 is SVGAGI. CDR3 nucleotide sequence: TGTGCCAGCAGTTACTCGGCGGACAGTTCCTACGAGCAGTACTTC. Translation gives CASSYSADSSYEQYF.

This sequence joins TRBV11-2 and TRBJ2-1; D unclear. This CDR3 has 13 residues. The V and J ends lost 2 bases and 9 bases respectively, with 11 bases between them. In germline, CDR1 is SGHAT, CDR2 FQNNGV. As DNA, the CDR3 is TGTGCCAGCAGCTTAACCCCAAGTGGTGAGCAGTTCTTC. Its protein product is CASSLTPSGEQFF. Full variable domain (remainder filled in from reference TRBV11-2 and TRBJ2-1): EAGVAQSPRYKIIEKRQSVAFWCNPISGHATLYWYQQILGQGPKLLIQFQNNGVVDDSQLPKDRFSAERLKGVDSTLKIQPAKLEDSAVYLCASSLTPSGEQFFGPGTRLTVL.

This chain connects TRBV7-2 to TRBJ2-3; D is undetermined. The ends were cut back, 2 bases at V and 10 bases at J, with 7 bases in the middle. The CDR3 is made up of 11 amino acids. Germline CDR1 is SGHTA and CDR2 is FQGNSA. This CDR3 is CASSLNSAQYF. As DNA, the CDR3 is TGTGCCAGCAGCTTAAATAGTGCGCAGTATTTT.

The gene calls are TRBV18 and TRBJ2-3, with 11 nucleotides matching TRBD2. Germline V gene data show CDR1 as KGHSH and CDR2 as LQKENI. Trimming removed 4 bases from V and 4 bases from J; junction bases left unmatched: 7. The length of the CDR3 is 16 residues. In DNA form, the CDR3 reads TGTGCCAGCTCACAACTAGCGGGAGATTTGTCAGATACGCAGTATTTT. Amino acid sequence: CASSQLAGDLSDTQYF.

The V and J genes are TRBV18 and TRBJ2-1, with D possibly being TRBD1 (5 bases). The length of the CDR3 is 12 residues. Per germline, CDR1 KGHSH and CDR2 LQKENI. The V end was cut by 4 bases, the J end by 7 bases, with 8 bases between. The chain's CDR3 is CASSRTGNEQFF. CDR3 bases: TGTGCCAGCTCACGAACAGGTAATGAGCAGTTCTTC.

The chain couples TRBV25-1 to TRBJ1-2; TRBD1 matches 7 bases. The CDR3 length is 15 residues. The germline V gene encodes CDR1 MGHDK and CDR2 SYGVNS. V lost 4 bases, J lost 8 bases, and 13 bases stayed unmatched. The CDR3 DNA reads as TGTGCCAGCAGTGCACCCGAGACAGGGAAAGGGGGCTACACCTTC. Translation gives CASSAPETGKGGYTF.

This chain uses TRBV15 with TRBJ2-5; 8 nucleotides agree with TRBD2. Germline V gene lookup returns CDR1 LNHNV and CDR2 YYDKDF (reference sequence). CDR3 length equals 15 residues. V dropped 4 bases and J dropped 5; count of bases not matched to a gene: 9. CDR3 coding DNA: TGTGCCACCAGCACTCTGGGGGGACTAGGGGAGACCCAGTACTTC. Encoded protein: CATSTLGGLGETQYF.

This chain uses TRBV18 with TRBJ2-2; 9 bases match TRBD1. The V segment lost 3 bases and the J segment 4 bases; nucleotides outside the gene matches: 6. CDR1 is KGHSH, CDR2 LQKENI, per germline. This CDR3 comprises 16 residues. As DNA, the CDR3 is TGTGCCAGCTCACCCGGGACAGGGTATGCCACCGGGGAGCTGTTTTTT. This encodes CASSPGTGYATGELFF. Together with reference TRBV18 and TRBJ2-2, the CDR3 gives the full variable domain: NAGVMQNPRHLVRRRGQEARLRCSPMKGHSHVYWYRQLPEEGLKFMVYLQKENIIDESGMPKERFSAEFPKEGPSILRIQQVVRGDSAAYFCASSPGTGYATGELFFGEGSRLTVL.

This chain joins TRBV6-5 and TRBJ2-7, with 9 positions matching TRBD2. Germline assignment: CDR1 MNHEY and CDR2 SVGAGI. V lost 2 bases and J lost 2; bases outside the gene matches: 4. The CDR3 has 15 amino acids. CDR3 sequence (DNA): TGTGCCAGCAGTTACCGAGGCGGGAGGGCCTACGAGCAGTACTTC. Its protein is CASSYRGGRAYEQYF.

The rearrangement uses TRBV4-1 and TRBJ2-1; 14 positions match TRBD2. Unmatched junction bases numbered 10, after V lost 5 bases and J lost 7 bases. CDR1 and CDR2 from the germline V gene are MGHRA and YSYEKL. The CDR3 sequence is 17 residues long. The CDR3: CASSGSGTSGSRNEQFF. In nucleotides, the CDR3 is TGCGCCAGCAGCGGGAGCGGGACTAGCGGGAGTAGGAATGAGCAGTTCTTC.

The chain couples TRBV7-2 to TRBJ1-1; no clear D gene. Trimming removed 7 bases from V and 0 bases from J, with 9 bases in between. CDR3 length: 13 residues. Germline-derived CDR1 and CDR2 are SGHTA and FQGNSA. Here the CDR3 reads CASIRGLNTEAFF. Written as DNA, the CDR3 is TGTGCCAGCATACGTGGGCTGAACACTGAAGCTTTCTTT.

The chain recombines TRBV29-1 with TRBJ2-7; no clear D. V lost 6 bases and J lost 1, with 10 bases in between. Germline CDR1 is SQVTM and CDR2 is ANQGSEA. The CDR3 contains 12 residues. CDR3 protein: CSVAEISYEQYF. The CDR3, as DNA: TGCAGCGTGGCCGAGATTTCCTACGAGCAGTACTTC.

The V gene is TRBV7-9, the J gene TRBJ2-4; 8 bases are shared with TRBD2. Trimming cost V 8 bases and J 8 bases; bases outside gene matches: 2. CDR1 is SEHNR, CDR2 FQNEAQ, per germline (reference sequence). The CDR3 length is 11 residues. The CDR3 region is CASEAGDIQYF. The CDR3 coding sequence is TGTGCCAGCGAAGCGGGGGACATTCAGTACTTC.

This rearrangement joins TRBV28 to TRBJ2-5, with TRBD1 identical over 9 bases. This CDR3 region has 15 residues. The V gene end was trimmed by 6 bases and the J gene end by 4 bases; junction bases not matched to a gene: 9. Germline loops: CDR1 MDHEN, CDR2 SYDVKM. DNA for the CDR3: TGTGCCAGCAGGTACGGTGGGACAGGGCGAGAGACCCAGTACTTC. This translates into CASRYGGTGRETQYF.

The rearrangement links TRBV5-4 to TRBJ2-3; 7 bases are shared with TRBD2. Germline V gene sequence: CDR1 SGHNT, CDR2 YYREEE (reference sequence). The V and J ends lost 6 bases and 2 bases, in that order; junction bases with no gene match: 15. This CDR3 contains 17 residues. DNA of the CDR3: TGTGCCAGCACCGTCCCGTCTGGCGGGGGTTTCACAGATACGCAGTATTTT. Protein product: CASTVPSGGGFTDTQYF.

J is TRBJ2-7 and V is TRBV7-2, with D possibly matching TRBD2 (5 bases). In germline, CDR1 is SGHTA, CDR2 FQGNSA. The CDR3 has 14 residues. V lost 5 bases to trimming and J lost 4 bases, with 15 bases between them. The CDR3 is CASSRLKEGYEQYF. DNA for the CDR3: TGTGCCAGCAGCCGCCTGAAAGAGGGTTACGAGCAGTACTTC.

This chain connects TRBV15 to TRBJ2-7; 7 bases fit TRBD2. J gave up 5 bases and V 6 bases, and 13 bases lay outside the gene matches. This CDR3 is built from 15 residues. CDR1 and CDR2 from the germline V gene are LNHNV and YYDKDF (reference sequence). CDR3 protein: CATRVVGGPFDEQYF. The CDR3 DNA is TGTGCCACCAGAGTGGTGGGAGGGCCCTTTGACGAGCAGTACTTC.

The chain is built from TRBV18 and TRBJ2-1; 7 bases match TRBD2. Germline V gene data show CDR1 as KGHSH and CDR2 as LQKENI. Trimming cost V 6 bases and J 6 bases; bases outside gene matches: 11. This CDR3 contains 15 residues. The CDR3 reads CASSPLVGRANEQFF. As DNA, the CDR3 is TGTGCCAGCTCTCCGCTAGTAGGGAGGGCCAATGAGCAGTTCTTC.

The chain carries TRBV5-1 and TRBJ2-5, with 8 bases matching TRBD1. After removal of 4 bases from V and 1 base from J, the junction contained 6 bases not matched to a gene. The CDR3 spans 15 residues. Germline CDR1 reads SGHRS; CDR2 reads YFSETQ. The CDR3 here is CASSHGQGSQETQYF. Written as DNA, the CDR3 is TGCGCCAGCAGCCACGGACAGGGAAGCCAAGAGACCCAGTACTTC.

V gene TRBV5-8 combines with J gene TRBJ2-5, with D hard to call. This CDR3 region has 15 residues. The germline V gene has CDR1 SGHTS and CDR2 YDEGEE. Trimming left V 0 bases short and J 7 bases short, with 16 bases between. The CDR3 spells CASSLEVGRLGTQYF. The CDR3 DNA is TGTGCCAGCAGCTTGGAAGTAGGCCGGTTGGGGACCCAGTACTTC.

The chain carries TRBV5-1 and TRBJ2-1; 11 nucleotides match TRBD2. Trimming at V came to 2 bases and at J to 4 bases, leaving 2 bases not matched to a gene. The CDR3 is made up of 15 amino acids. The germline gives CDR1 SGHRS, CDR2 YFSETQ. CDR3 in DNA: TGCGCCAGCAGCTTTAGCGGGAGGGAATACAATGAGCAGTTCTTC. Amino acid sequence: CASSFSGREYNEQFF.

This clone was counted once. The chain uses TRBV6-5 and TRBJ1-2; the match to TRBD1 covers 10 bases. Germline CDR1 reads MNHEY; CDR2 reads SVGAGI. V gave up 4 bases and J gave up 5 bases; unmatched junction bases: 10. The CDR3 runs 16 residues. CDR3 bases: TGTGCCAGCAGTTCCCTCGCTGGACAGGGGGGATATGGCTACACCTTC. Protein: CASSSLAGQGGYGYTF.

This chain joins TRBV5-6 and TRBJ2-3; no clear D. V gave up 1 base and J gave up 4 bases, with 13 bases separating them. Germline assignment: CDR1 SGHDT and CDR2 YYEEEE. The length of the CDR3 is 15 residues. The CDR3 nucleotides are TGTGCCAGCAGCTTGTTACACATCCAGGCAGATACGCAGTATTTT. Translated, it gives CASSLLHIQADTQYF.

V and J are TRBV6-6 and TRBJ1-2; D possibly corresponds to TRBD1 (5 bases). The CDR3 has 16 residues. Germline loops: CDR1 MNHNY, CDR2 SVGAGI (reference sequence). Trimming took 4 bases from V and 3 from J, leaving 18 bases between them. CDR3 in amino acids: CASSSPVGTYDYGYTF. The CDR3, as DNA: TGTGCCAGCAGTTCCCCGGTCGGGACGTACGACTATGGCTACACCTTC.

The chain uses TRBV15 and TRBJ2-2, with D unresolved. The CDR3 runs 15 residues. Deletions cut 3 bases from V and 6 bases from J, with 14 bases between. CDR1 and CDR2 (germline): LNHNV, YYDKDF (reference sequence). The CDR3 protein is CATSSDPVSSGELFF. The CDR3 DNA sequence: TGTGCCACCAGCAGTGATCCAGTTTCATCCGGGGAGCTGTTTTTT.

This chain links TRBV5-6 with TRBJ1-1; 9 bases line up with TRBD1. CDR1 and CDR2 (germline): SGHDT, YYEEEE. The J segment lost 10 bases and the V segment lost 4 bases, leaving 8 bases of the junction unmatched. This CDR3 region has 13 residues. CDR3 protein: CASSQQGAGRAFF. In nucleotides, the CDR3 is TGTGCCAGCAGCCAACAGGGGGCAGGGAGAGCTTTCTTT.